A selection of T cell receptor beta chains follows, all from one sample in a study of T cells after yellow fever vaccination. TCRdb fed the 5' RACE reads into MiXCR, producing one record per CDR3 protein. The repertoire holds about 400,000 distinct CDR3 sequences, with under 7.5% as singletons. Here the sequenced sample was PBMCs, taken 5 days after the yellow fever booster vaccination. These receptors all stem from a young man who received the YFV17D yellow fever vaccine. CDR3s leave out the opening cysteine and the closing phenylalanine or tryptophan. Some rows mark clone size as missing; the rest say once, few, many or name a class of expanded clone.

abundance	v_gene	j_gene	CDR3aa
few	TRBV7-9	TRBJ1-2	ASSLGTSGDYGYT
NA	TRBV18	TRBJ2-7	ASSRLPGQGAYEQY
NA	TRBV20-1	TRBJ2-5	SGPAPGLRQETQY
few	TRBV3-1	TRBJ1-2	ASSQLPTATGYT
many	TRBV7-2	TRBJ1-1	ASSPDRLRGTEAF
few	TRBV27	TRBJ2-7	ASSLFFRDRGPSLQY
many	TRBV29-1	TRBJ2-1	SVDEVWDNEQF
NA	TRBV11-2	TRBJ2-6	ASSHPDGAPGANVLT
many	TRBV11-2	TRBJ2-3	ASSGQGAADTQY
NA	TRBV30	TRBJ2-1	AWRRGSSNEQF
NA	TRBV7-6	TRBJ2-5	ASSLAGTTAKTQY
few	TRBV11-2	TRBJ1-1	ASSPRQTAEAF
NA	TRBV7-2	TRBJ2-1	ASSRGTLYNEQF
few	TRBV6-2/TRBV6-3	TRBJ2-1	ASRTIGTSGSSYNEQF
NA	TRBV5-4	TRBJ2-1	ASNPPGVSYNEQF
many	TRBV5-5	TRBJ1-2	ASSHVPTAANYGYT
many	TRBV20-1	TRBJ2-7	STSPVPISAEQY
NA	TRBV2	TRBJ2-5	ASSEGGNSGVARETQY
NA	TRBV12-3/TRBV12-4	TRBJ2-5	ASRNVGAETQY
NA	TRBV28	TRBJ2-5	ASSFVRSGRY
many	TRBV29-1	TRBJ2-1	SVEGLPGSYNEQF
NA	TRBV2	TRBJ2-7	AISGGLGREGITYEQY
few	TRBV4-1	TRBJ2-5	ASSQGSLWETQY
NA	TRBV5-1	TRBJ1-4	ASSLGGAAEATNEKLF
few	TRBV7-2	TRBJ2-2	ASSFNRGNTGELF
few	TRBV5-5	TRBJ1-4	ASSLAGSEREKLF
NA	TRBV6-1	TRBJ2-1	ASSPRLLAGGPGQF
few	TRBV7-2	TRBJ2-5	ASSSNRDQETQY
few	TRBV5-1	TRBJ2-7	ASSITSGSNEQY
few	TRBV11-2	TRBJ1-2	ASSLSVWEGISGYGYT
NA	TRBV18	TRBJ2-1	ASSIQGYYNEQF